These T cell receptor beta chains were read from a single sample in a study of beta chain features in type 1 diabetes. The repertoire was sequenced with immunoSEQ multiplex PCR; TCRdb's copy has only in-frame clones and lacks some. The table includes 900,000 or so clones, roughly 15% detected once. Sequenced material: naive CD4+ T cells from blood. The receptors come from a woman between 18 and 29 years old in good health. Each CDR3 is given with its conserved first and last residue. Fields, in order: V gene, clone size, J gene, D gene, CDR3 DNA, CDR3 protein. A D gene is named only where the DNA matches it firmly. For some rows the clone size is stated as once, few or many, or as a class when expanded; others skip it.

v_gene: TRBV7-2; abundance: once; j_gene: TRBJ2-3; d_gene: -; CDR3nt: TGTGCCAGCAGCTTAGCCATGGGGAGCACAGATACGCAGTATTTT; CDR3aa: CASSLAMGSTDTQYF
v_gene: TRBV2; abundance: -; j_gene: TRBJ1-3; d_gene: TRBD1; CDR3nt: TGTGCCAGCACCCTGGACAGGGCTGGAAACACCATATATTTT; CDR3aa: CASTLDRAGNTIYF
v_gene: TRBV7-6; abundance: few; j_gene: TRBJ2-1; d_gene: -; CDR3nt: TGTGCCAGCAGCCTCCTGACTGGTGGCAATGAGCAGTTCTTC; CDR3aa: CASSLLTGGNEQFF
v_gene: TRBV4-3; abundance: few; j_gene: TRBJ1-2; d_gene: -; CDR3nt: TGCGCCAGCAGCCAAGATCTGGCACTAGCTAACTATGGCTACACCTTC; CDR3aa: CASSQDLALANYGYTF
v_gene: TRBV21-1; abundance: -; j_gene: TRBJ2-7; d_gene: -; CDR3nt: TGTGCCAGCAGCAAGGGGCGACCAGTCTACGAGCAATACTTC; CDR3aa: CASSKGRPVYEQYF
v_gene: TRBV12-5; abundance: few; j_gene: TRBJ2-7; d_gene: TRBD2; CDR3nt: TGTGCTAGTGGTTTGGGAGCGGGAGTGGACTTC; CDR3aa: CASGLGAGVDF
v_gene: TRBV19; abundance: few; j_gene: TRBJ2-5; d_gene: TRBD2; CDR3nt: TGTGCCAGCAGTCATCTAGCGGCCGATCGCGAGACCCAGTACTTC; CDR3aa: CASSHLAADRETQYF
v_gene: TRBV29-1; abundance: few; j_gene: TRBJ2-2; d_gene: TRBD2; CDR3nt: TGCAGCGTCCCTAGCGGAGCGAACACCGGGGAGCTGTTTTTT; CDR3aa: CSVPSGANTGELFF
v_gene: TRBV28; abundance: few; j_gene: TRBJ2-1; d_gene: -; CDR3nt: TGTGCCAGCAGTTTCAGGGCAAAACCGTCCGATGAGCAGTTCTTC; CDR3aa: CASSFRAKPSDEQFF
v_gene: TRBV7-6; abundance: -; j_gene: TRBJ2-1; d_gene: -; CDR3nt: TGTGCCAGCAGCTTAGACGGCGGGATTTACAATGAGCAGTTCTTC; CDR3aa: CASSLDGGIYNEQFF
v_gene: TRBV5-1; abundance: few; j_gene: TRBJ1-2; d_gene: -; CDR3nt: TGCGCCAGCAGCTTTGACGTACCCTATGGCTACACCTTC; CDR3aa: CASSFDVPYGYTF
v_gene: TRBV7-9; abundance: few; j_gene: TRBJ2-1; d_gene: TRBD2; CDR3nt: TGTGCCAGCAGCTTAGGGACTAGCGGGCTCCGGCGGGGCAATGAGCAGTTCTTC; CDR3aa: CASSLGTSGLRRGNEQFF
v_gene: TRBV25-1; abundance: -; j_gene: TRBJ2-1; d_gene: -; CDR3nt: TGTGCCAGCAGTGAGCCAAAGCCCTCCTACAATGAGCAGTTCTTC; CDR3aa: CASSEPKPSYNEQFF
v_gene: TRBV21-1; abundance: many; j_gene: TRBJ2-1; d_gene: -; CDR3nt: TGTGCCAGCAGCAAAGCGTTGTCTGAGCAGTTCTTC; CDR3aa: CASSKALSEQFF
v_gene: TRBV28; abundance: -; j_gene: TRBJ1-5; d_gene: -; CDR3nt: TGTGCCAGCAATTTATGGAGGTTCGTAGGGAATCAGCCCCAGCATTTT; CDR3aa: CASNLWRFVGNQPQHF
v_gene: TRBV6-6; abundance: many; j_gene: TRBJ2-1; d_gene: TRBD2; CDR3nt: TGTGCCATCAGGACTAGCGGGTTCACCTACAATGAGCAGTTCTTC; CDR3aa: CAIRTSGFTYNEQFF
v_gene: TRBV28; abundance: many; j_gene: TRBJ2-3; d_gene: -; CDR3nt: TGTGCCAGCAGCACAGATACGCAGTATTTT; CDR3aa: CASSTDTQYF
v_gene: TRBV2; abundance: -; j_gene: TRBJ2-2; d_gene: -; CDR3nt: TGTGCCAGCAGGGACTTCGGTACCGGGGAGCTGTTTTTT; CDR3aa: CASRDFGTGELFF
v_gene: TRBV28; abundance: -; j_gene: TRBJ2-3; d_gene: TRBD1; CDR3nt: TGTGCCAGCAGACCTTTTCGCACCAGGGGGCGAGACACAGATACGCAGTATTTT; CDR3aa: CASRPFRTRGRDTDTQYF
v_gene: TRBV5-1; abundance: few; j_gene: TRBJ2-5; d_gene: -; CDR3nt: TGCGCCAGCAGCTTGCACCAAGAGACCCAGTACTTC; CDR3aa: CASSLHQETQYF